The clone carrying this TCR beta chain has only one observation. The germline gene is not matched at one end of the junction; a read error may be the cause. The protocol was immunoSEQ multiplex PCR, while the TCRdb copy is restricted to in-frame clones and leaves out a portion. This table has about 130,000 clones, around 89% appearing once. The data belong to a study of T cell responses to AZD1222 COVID-19 vaccine. The CDR3 contains 18 residues. Germline V lookup: CDR1 SSHAT, CDR2 FNYEAQ (reference sequence). Specimen: peripheral blood, collected on day 0 of AZD1222 vaccination. This clonotype was sampled from an adult in good health. The chain couples TRBV7-7 to TRBJ2-7; 12 bases are shared with TRBD2. The CDR3 sequence: CASSPRTGLAGLGYEQYF. CDR3 in DNA: TGTGCTAGCAGCCCTAGGACAGGACTAGCGGGACTTGGATACGAGCAGTACTTC.